These 28 T cell receptor beta chains originate from one sample sequenced in a study of blood T cell repertoires in COVID-19. TCRdb keeps only in-frame clones here, not all; method: immunoSEQ multiplex PCR. Here the sample spans some 130,000 clones, around nine tenths being singletons. Material for sequencing was peripheral blood. These receptors were collected from a man between 50 and 59 years old with active COVID-19.

The chain combines TRBV7-6 with TRBJ1-1; TRBD1 aligns across 7 bases. V was pared by 5 bases and J by 4 bases, with 16 bases of the junction left unmatched. The CDR3 loop spans 17 amino acids. Germline V gene data show CDR1 as SGHVS and CDR2 as FNYEAQ. This CDR3 is CASSAGSQGWRGTEAFF. CDR3 DNA sequence: TGTGCCAGCAGCGCAGGATCACAGGGGTGGCGGGGCACTGAAGCTTTCTTT.

The CDR3 region is CASSLAGGETQYF. As DNA, the CDR3 is TGTGCCAGCAGCTTAGCCGGGGGGGAGACCCAGTACTTC. The chain couples TRBV7-9 to TRBJ2-5; 7 nucleotides match TRBD2. The germline V gene has CDR1 SEHNR and CDR2 FQNEAQ (reference sequence). This CDR3 contains 13 residues. The J segment lost 5 bases and the V segment lost 0 bases, leaving 0 bases of the junction unmatched. The full variable domain, rest sourced from reference TRBV7-9 and TRBJ2-5, is DTGVSQNPRHKITKRGQNVTFRCDPISEHNRLYWYRQTLGQGPEFLTYFQNEAQLEKSRLLSDRFSAERPKGSFSTLEIQRTEQGDSAMYLCASSLAGGETQYFGPGTRLLVL.

The CDR3 DNA is TGTGCCAGTAGTATAGGTAGCGGGTCGATCGCTAGCACAGATACGCAGTATTTT. Translating it yields CASSIGSGSIASTDTQYF. The J gene is TRBJ2-3, the V gene TRBV19; 7 bases are a match to TRBD2. With 1 base clipped from V and 0 bases from J, the junction kept 10 bases outside the gene matches. CDR1 is LNHDA, CDR2 SQIVND, per germline (reference sequence). The CDR3 spans 18 residues.

The rearrangement uses TRBV9 and TRBJ2-3, with TRBD2 identical over 10 bases. CDR1 is SGDLS, CDR2 YYNGEE, per germline. The CDR3 covers 18 residues. The V segment lost 4 bases and the J segment 0 bases; nucleotides outside the gene matches: 11. CDR3 nucleotides: TGTGCCAGCAGCCCCCGTGGGGCTAGCGGGGGAAGCACAGATACGCAGTATTTT. This translates into CASSPRGASGGSTDTQYF.

V usage is TRBV5-4 and J usage is TRBJ2-1; D possibly corresponds to TRBD2 (7 bases). The CDR3 spans 16 residues. Germline CDR1 is SGHNT and CDR2 is YYREEE (reference sequence). V shed 1 base and J shed 7 bases, with 18 bases lying between them. The CDR3 loop reads CASSLPTSRGGNEQFF. CDR3 bases: TGTGCCAGCAGCTTGCCGACTAGTAGGGGGGGAAATGAGCAGTTCTTC.

The V call is TRBV2, the J call TRBJ2-7; possible D gene TRBD1, 6 bases. The V and J ends lost 0 bases and 3 bases respectively, with 15 bases between them. Per germline, CDR1 SNHLY and CDR2 FYNNEI. The CDR3 is made up of 16 amino acids. CDR3 sequence: CASSEAARNRDYEQYF. The DNA for the CDR3 is TGTGCCAGCAGTGAAGCAGCTCGAAACAGGGACTACGAGCAGTACTTC. The full variable domain, its missing parts supplied by reference TRBV2 and TRBJ2-7, is EPEVTQTPSHQVTQMGQEVILRCVPISNHLYFYWYRQILGQKVEFLVSFYNNEISEKSEIFDDQFSVERPDGSNFTLKIRSTKLEDSAMYFCASSEAARNRDYEQYFGPGTRLTVT.

The chain couples TRBV5-4 to TRBJ2-2; possible D gene TRBD2, 5 bases. CDR1 and CDR2 from the germline V gene are SGHNT and YYREEE (reference sequence). The CDR3 sequence is 16 residues long. V was clipped by 2 bases and J by 2 bases, with 13 bases between them. In DNA, the CDR3 is TGTGCCAGCAGCTTAGTGTCTAGCTCAAACACCGGGGAGCTGTTTTTT. It yields the protein CASSLVSSSNTGELFF.

The chain has TRBV5-1 and TRBJ1-2, with 7 bases aligning to TRBD1. This CDR3 is built from 15 residues. V was clipped by 6 bases and J by 0 bases; unmatched bases: 8. From germline, CDR1 is SGHRS and CDR2 YFSETQ. The CDR3 nucleotides read TGCGCCAGCACCCTAACAGGGGCCGCTAACTATGGCTACACCTTC. Protein sequence: CASTLTGAANYGYTF.

The J gene is TRBJ2-7, the V gene TRBV5-1, with 11 nucleotides matching TRBD2. V lost 4 bases, J lost 3 bases, and 9 bases stayed unmatched. The CDR3 has 16 amino acids. CDR1 and CDR2 from the germline V gene are SGHRS and YFSETQ. CDR3 sequence (DNA): TGCGCCAGCAGCCCCGGATTAGCGGGGGGGGGCTACGAGCAGTACTTC. Protein sequence: CASSPGLAGGGYEQYF.

This sequence joins TRBV4-1 and TRBJ1-6, with D perhaps TRBD1 (6 bases). This CDR3 spans 18 amino acids. Trimming took 0 bases from V and 13 from J, leaving 25 bases between them. Germline V CDR1 and CDR2: MGHRA, YSYEKL. The CDR3 DNA follows: TGCGCCAGCAGCCAAGATTCCATCCGGACAGCCGGCCGAGCGCCCCTCCACTTT. Protein sequence: CASSQDSIRTAGRAPLHF.

The chain links TRBV2 to TRBJ2-1; TRBD2 agrees at 10 bases. CDR1 and CDR2 (germline): SNHLY, FYNNEI. The CDR3 runs to 19 residues. The ends lost 2 bases at V and 2 bases at J; junction bases unmatched: 12. Here the CDR3 reads CASSEQGLVGTSAYNEQFF. DNA of the CDR3: TGTGCCAGCAGTGAACAGGGGCTCGTGGGGACTAGCGCCTACAATGAGCAGTTCTTC.

The rearrangement uses TRBV6-5 and TRBJ1-2; TRBD1 might be the D (5 bases). Trimming cost V 4 bases and J 7 bases, with 22 bases left between them. The CDR3 extends over 16 amino acids. CDR1 and CDR2 (germline): MNHEY, SVGAGI. The CDR3 is CASSSGPGLGFGGYTF. CDR3 nucleotide sequence: TGTGCCAGCAGTTCTGGACCGGGACTGGGCTTCGGTGGCTACACCTTC.

V gene TRBV6-2 or TRBV6-3 combines with J gene TRBJ1-2; 7 nucleotides agree with TRBD1. V lost 4 bases to trimming and J lost 4 bases; unmatched junction nucleotides: 6. From germline, CDR1 is MNHEY and CDR2 SVGEGT. The CDR3 contains 14 residues. The CDR3, as DNA: TGTGCCAGCAGTTCGGGACAGCGATTCTATGGCTACACCTTC. Amino acid sequence: CASSSGQRFYGYTF.

This clone has a single count. The gene calls are TRBV19 and TRBJ2-1; 13 bases align to TRBD2. This CDR3 spans 16 amino acids. Germline CDR1 is LNHDA and CDR2 is SQIVND (reference sequence). V gave up 4 bases and J gave up 4 bases; unmatched junction bases: 4. DNA of the CDR3: TGTGCCAGTAGTAGGTCGACTAGCGGGGGGTACAATGAGCAGTTCTTC. Translation gives CASSRSTSGGYNEQFF. Variable domain in full (rest from reference TRBV19 and TRBJ2-1): DGGITQSPKYLFRKEGQNVTLSCEQNLNHDAMYWYRQDPGQGLRLIYYSQIVNDFQKGDIAEGYSVSREKKESFPLTVTSAQKNPTAFYLCASSRSTSGGYNEQFFGPGTRLTVL.

V gene TRBV18 combines with J gene TRBJ2-2, with 10 bases matching TRBD1. Germline assignment: CDR1 KGHSH and CDR2 LQKENI. Unmatched junction bases numbered 4, after V lost 8 bases and J lost 4 bases. The CDR3 runs 14 residues. In DNA form, the CDR3 reads TGTGCCAGCGCGGGACAGGGGTTCACCGGGGAGCTGTTTTTT. It translates to CASAGQGFTGELFF.

DNA of the CDR3: TGTGCCAGCAGTGAGCTAGCGGGAGGGAAGGACCAAGAGACCCAGTACTTC. Translated, it gives CASSELAGGKDQETQYF. The chain uses TRBV28 and TRBJ2-5; 12 bases are shared with TRBD2. This CDR3 spans 17 amino acids. The J segment lost 0 bases and the V segment lost 5 bases, leaving 7 bases of the junction unmatched. CDR1 is MDHEN and CDR2 is SYDVKM in the germline V gene.

This clone is a singleton in its sample. The CDR3 DNA is TGTGCCAGCAGGGCCGGGGTCAGCACAGATACGCAGTATTTT. Its translation: CASRAGVSTDTQYF. V gene TRBV2 combines with J gene TRBJ2-3; weak D call: TRBD2 (5 bases). Looked up from germline, CDR1 is SNHLY and CDR2 is FYNNEI. This CDR3 has 14 amino acids. V was cut by 6 bases and J by 0 bases, with 10 bases left in between.

The CDR3 is CATSDGTANILAGELFF. The CDR3 nucleotides read TGTGCCACCAGTGATGGGACAGCCAATATACTTGCCGGGGAGCTGTTTTTT. This chain joins TRBV24-1 and TRBJ2-2; TRBD1 matches at 7 bases. V lost 3 bases to trimming and J lost 6 bases; unmatched junction nucleotides: 12. The CDR3 is 17 residues long. Germline lookup yields CDR1 KGHDR and CDR2 SFDVKD.

V gene TRBV7-2 combines with J gene TRBJ2-5; D is unclear. The CDR3 is made up of 16 amino acids. Germline V gives CDR1 SGHTA, CDR2 FQGNSA. Deletions cut 6 bases from V and 2 bases from J, with 19 bases between. CDR3 sequence: CASRAQQAGRQETQYF. The CDR3 region has the DNA TGTGCCAGCAGGGCCCAGCAGGCAGGAAGGCAAGAGACCCAGTACTTC. Full variable domain (outside the CDR3, taken from reference TRBV7-2 and TRBJ2-5): GAGVSQSPSNKVTEKGKDVELRCDPISGHTALYWYRQSLGQGLEFLIYFQGNSAPDKSGLPSDRFSAERTGGSVSTLTIQRTQQEDSAVYLCASRAQQAGRQETQYFGPGTRLLVL.

The table lists this clone with a few counts. One junction end does not reproduce the germline sequence, and a read error may be involved. The CDR3 DNA reads as TGCAGCGTTGATTCGATCCCCGGACAGGGGGGATATGGGGTGAACTTT. Encoded protein: CSVDSIPGQGGYGVNF. This rearrangement joins TRBV29-1 to TRBJ1-1, with 10 bases matching TRBD1. The CDR3 has 16 residues. From germline, CDR1 is SQVTM and CDR2 ANQGSEA.

The CDR3 nucleotides read TGCAGCGTTGAAGAGAACAGGGATCAGCCCCAGCATTTT. Amino acid sequence: CSVEENRDQPQHF. The rearrangement links TRBV29-1 to TRBJ1-5, with a possible D match to TRBD1 (6 bases). The ends were cut back, 0 bases at V and 5 bases at J, with 8 bases in the middle. Germline V gene data show CDR1 as SQVTM and CDR2 as ANQGSEA. The CDR3 runs to 13 residues. Based on the CDR3 plus reference TRBV29-1 and TRBJ1-5, the full variable domain is SAVISQKPSRDICQRGTSLTIQCQVDSQVTMMFWYRQQPGQSLTLIATANQGSEATYESGFVIDKFPISRPNLTFSTLTVSNMSPEDSSIYLCSVEENRDQPQHFGDGTRLSIL.

This rearrangement joins TRBV2 to TRBJ2-1; TRBD2 is a possible D gene (6 bases). The CDR3 runs 15 residues. Germline values: CDR1 SNHLY, CDR2 FYNNEI. Trimming left V 3 bases short and J 2 bases short, with 11 bases between. The CDR3 nucleotides are TGTGCCAGCAGTGACCTCGGGACTCCCTACAATGAGCAGTTCTTC. This sequence encodes CASSDLGTPYNEQFF.

The V gene is TRBV6-1, the J gene TRBJ1-2; maybe TRBD1 (6 bases). CDR1 MNHNS and CDR2 SASEGT come from the germline V gene. This CDR3 region has 15 residues. The V and J ends lost 0 bases and 2 bases respectively, with 10 bases between them. CDR3 nucleotide sequence: TGTGCCAGCAGTGAAGCGATAACAGGGAACTATGGCTACACCTTC. This translates into CASSEAITGNYGYTF.

This clone turned up a few times. The chain has TRBV3-1 (or the pseudogene TRBV3-2) and TRBJ1-2; 9 bases fit TRBD1. Per germline, CDR1 LGHDT and CDR2 YNNKEL (reference sequence). Losses at the gene ends were 6 bases for V and 7 bases for J; bases not matched to a gene: 9. The CDR3 runs to 14 residues. As DNA, the CDR3 is TGTGCCAGCAGTCAATACAGGGGGCAGGGTGGCTACACCTTC. This translates into CASSQYRGQGGYTF.

J is TRBJ1-1 and V is TRBV27, with TRBD1 matching 9 bases. This CDR3 region has 15 residues. Germline lookup yields CDR1 MNHEY and CDR2 SMNVEV (reference sequence). V lost 3 bases and J lost 8; bases outside the gene matches: 10. The chain's CDR3 is CASSFDLTGGAEAFF. The DNA for the CDR3 is TGTGCCAGCAGTTTCGACCTAACAGGGGGCGCCGAAGCTTTCTTT.

The chain combines TRBV11-3 with TRBJ1-2; the D is unclear. CDR1 is SGHNT, CDR2 YENEEA, per germline. This CDR3 contains 13 residues. Trimming took off 4 bases at V and 8 bases at J, with 14 bases between the two ends. Here the CDR3 reads CASSSGRGGGYTF. The CDR3, as DNA: TGTGCCAGCAGCTCCGGACGGGGTGGGGGCTACACCTTC.

The rearrangement links TRBV7-3 to TRBJ2-2; D not resolved. V was trimmed by 1 base and J by 4 bases, leaving 4 bases between them. The V gene's germline CDR1 is SGHTA and CDR2 FQGTGA. CDR3 length equals 13 residues. For the CDR3, the DNA is TGTGCCAGCAGCTTAAAACTCACCGGGGAGCTGTTTTTT. Protein: CASSLKLTGELFF.

The chain employs TRBV13 and TRBJ2-1, with 7 bases lining up with TRBD2. Germline assignment: CDR1 PRHDT and CDR2 FYEKMQ (reference sequence). The CDR3 is 16 amino acids. V gave up 7 bases and J gave up 0 bases; unmatched junction bases: 9. CDR3 DNA sequence: TGTGCCAGCACCTTTCGACCGGGAGGCTCCTACAATGAGCAGTTCTTC. Translation gives CASTFRPGGSYNEQFF.